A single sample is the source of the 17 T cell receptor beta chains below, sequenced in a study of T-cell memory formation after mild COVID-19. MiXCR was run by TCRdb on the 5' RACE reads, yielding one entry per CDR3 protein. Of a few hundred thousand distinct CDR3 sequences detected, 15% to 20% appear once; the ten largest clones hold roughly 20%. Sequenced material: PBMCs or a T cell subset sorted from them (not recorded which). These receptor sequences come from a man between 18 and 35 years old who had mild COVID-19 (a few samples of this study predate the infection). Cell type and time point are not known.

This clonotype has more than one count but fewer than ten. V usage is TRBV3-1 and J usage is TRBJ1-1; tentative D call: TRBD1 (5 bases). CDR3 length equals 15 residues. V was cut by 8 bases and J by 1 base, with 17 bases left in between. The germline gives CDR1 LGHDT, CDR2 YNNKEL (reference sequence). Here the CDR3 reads CASGMRGLPNTEAFF. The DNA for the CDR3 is TGTGCCAGCGGTATGAGGGGACTCCCGAACACTGAAGCTTTCTTT.

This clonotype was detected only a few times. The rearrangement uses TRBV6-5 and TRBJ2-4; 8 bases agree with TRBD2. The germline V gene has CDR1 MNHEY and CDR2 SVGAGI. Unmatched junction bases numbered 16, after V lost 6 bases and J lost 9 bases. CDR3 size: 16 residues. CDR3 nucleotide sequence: TGTGCCAGCAGAAAAGACGTAAGCGTGGCGGGAGGCATTCAGTACTTC. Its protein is CASRKDVSVAGGIQYF.

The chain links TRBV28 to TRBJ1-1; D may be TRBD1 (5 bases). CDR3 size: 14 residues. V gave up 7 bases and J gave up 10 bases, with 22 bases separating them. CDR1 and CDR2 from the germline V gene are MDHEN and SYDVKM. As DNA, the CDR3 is TGTGCCAGCATTTCTCCCGGGACCGCCCCTGGAGCTTTCTTT. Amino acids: CASISPGTAPGAFF.

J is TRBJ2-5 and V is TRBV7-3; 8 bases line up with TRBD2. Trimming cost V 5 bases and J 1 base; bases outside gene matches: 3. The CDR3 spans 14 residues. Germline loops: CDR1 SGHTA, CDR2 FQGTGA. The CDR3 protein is CASSLAGLQETQYF. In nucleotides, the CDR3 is TGTGCCAGCAGCCTAGCGGGTCTCCAAGAGACCCAGTACTTC.

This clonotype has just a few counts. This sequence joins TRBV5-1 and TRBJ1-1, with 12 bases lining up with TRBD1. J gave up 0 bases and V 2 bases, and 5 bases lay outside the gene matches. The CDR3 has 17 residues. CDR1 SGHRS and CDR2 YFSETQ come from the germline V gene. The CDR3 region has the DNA TGCGCCAGCAGCTTATCGGGACAGGGGGCATTGAACACTGAAGCTTTCTTT. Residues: CASSLSGQGALNTEAFF.

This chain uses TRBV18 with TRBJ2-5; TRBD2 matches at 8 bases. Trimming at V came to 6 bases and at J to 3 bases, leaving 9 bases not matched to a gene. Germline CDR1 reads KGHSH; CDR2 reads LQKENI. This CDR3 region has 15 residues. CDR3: CASSPRRGAEETQYF. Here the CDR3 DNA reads TGTGCCAGCTCCCCGAGGCGGGGGGCCGAAGAGACCCAGTACTTC.

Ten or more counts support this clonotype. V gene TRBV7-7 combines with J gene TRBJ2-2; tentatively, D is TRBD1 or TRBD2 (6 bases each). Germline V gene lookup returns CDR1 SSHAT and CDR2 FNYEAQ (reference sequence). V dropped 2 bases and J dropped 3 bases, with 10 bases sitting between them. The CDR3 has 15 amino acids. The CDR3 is CASSLRGGYTGELFF. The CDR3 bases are TGTGCCAGCAGCTTAAGAGGGGGGTACACCGGGGAGCTGTTTTTT.

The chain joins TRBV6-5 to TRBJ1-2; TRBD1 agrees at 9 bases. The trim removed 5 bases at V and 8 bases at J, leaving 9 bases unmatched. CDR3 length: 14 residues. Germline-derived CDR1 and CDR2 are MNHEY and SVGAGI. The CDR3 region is CASSGQGPALGYTF. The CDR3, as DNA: TGTGCCAGCAGTGGACAGGGGCCGGCGCTCGGCTACACCTTC.

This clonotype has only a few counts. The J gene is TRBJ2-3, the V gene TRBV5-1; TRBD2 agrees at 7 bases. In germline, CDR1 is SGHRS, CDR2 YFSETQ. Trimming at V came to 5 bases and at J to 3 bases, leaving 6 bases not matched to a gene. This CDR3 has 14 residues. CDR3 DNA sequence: TGCGCCAGCAGGGTCACCGGGAGGACAGATACGCAGTATTTT. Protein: CASRVTGRTDTQYF.

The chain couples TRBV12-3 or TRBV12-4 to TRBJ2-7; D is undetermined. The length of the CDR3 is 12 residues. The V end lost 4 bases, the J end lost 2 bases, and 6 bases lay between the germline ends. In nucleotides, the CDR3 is TGTGCCAGCAGTTCATTTACCTACGAGCAGTACTTC. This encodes CASSSFTYEQYF.

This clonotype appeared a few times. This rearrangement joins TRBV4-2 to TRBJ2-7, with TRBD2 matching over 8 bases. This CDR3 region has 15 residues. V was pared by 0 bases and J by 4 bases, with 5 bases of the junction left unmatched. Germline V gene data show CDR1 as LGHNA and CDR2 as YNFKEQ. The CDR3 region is CASSQDWRGVYEQYF. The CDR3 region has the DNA TGTGCCAGCAGCCAAGATTGGCGGGGGGTATACGAGCAGTACTTC.

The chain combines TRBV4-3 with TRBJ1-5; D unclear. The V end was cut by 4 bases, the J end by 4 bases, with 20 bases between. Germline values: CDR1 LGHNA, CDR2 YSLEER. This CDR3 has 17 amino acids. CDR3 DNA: TGCGCCAGCAGCCCGAACCCCCCCTGGAGGGAAAATCAGCCCCAGCATTTT. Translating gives CASSPNPPWRENQPQHF.

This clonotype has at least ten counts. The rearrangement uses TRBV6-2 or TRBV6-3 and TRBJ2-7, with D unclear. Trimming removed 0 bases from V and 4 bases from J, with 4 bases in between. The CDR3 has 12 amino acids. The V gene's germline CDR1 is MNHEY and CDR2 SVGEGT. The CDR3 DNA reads TGTGCCAGCAGTTACTCGAAATACGAGCAGTACGTC. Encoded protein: CASSYSKYEQYV.

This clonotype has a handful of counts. The CDR3, as DNA: TGTGCCAGCAGTTACTCCAGTCGGTTCGGGGAGCTGTTTTTT. The encoded protein is CASSYSSRFGELFF. The chain is built from TRBV6-2 or TRBV6-3 and TRBJ2-2; D uncertain. The CDR3 runs to 14 residues. Germline loops: CDR1 MNHEY, CDR2 SVGEGT. The V end lost 0 bases, the J end lost 7 bases, and 9 bases lay between the germline ends.

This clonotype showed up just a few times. CDR3 sequence: CSARDHVRGSTEAFF. The CDR3, as DNA: TGCAGTGCTAGAGATCACGTTAGGGGGAGCACTGAAGCTTTCTTT. This chain connects TRBV20-1 to TRBJ1-1, with D perhaps matching TRBD1 (6 bases). This CDR3 comprises 15 residues. Germline V lookup: CDR1 DFQATT, CDR2 SNEGSKA (reference sequence). The V and J ends lost 0 bases and 4 bases respectively, with 15 bases between them.

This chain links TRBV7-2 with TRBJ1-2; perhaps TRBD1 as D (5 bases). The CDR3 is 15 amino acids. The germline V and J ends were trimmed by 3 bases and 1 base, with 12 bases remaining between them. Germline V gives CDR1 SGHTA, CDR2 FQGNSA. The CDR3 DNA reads TGTGCCAGCAGCTTTAGGGGTATCGGTAACTATGGCTACACCTTC. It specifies CASSFRGIGNYGYTF.

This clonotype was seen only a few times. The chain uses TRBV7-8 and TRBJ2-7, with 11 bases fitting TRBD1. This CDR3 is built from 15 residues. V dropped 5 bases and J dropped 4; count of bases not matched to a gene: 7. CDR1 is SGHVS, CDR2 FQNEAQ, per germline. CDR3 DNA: TGTGCCAGCAGCGGCAGGACAGGGGGCACGTACGAGCAGTACTTC. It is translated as CASSGRTGGTYEQYF. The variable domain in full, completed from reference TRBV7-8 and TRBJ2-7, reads GAGVSQSPRYKVAKRGQDVALRCDPISGHVSLFWYQQALGQGPEFLTYFQNEAQLDKSGLPSDRFFAERPEGSVSTLKIQRTQQEDSAVYLCASSGRTGGTYEQYFGPGTRLTVT.